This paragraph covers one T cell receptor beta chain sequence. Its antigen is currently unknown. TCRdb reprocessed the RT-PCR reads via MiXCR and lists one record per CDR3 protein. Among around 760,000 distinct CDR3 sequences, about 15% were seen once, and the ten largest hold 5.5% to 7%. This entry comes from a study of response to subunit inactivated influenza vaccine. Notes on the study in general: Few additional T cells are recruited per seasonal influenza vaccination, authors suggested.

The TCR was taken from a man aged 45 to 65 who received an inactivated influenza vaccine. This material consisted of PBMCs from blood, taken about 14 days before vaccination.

The CDR3 nucleotides are TGTGCCAGCAGTTCAGGGTCGGTCGGGGAGCTGTTTTTT. Amino acid sequence: CASSSGSVGELFF. The V call is TRBV6-5, the J call TRBJ2-2, with a tentative D call TRBD1 (5 bases). From germline, CDR1 is MNHEY and CDR2 SVGAGI. The CDR3 runs 13 residues. With 4 bases removed from V and 7 bases from J, the gap between germline ends came to 10 bases.